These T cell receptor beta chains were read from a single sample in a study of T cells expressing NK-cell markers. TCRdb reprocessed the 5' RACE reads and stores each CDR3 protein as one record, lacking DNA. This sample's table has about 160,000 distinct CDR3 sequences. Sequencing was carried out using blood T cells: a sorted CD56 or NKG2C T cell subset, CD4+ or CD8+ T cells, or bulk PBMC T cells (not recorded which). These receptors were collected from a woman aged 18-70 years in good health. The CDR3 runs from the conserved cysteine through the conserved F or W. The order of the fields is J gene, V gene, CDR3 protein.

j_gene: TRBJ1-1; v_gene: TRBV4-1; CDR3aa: CASSPPTGGSTEAFF
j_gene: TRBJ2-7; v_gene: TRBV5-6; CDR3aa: CASSFMGGDPYEQYF
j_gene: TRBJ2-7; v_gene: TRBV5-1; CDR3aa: CASSLHRTAEDSYEQYF
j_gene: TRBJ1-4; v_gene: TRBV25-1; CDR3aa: CASATTNEKLFF
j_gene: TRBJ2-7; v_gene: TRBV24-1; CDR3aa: CATSPGQSTYEQYF
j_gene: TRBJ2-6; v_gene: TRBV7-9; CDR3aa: CASSPSGYGANVLTF
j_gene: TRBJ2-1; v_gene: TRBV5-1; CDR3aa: CASTLGGSFWNEQFF
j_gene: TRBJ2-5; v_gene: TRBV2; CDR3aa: CASSAISGGGGETQYF
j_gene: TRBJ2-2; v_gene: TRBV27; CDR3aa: CASSLNRAADFTGELFF
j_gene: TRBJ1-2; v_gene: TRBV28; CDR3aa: CASSFIGTPRGYGYTF
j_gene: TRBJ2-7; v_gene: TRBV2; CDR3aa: CASSEFRGYEQYF
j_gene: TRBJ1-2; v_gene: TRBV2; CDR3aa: CASSESRAYYGYTF
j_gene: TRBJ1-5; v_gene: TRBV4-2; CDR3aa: CASSQDWGLQPQHF
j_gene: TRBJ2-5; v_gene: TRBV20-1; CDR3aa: CSARDLTSGVQETQYF
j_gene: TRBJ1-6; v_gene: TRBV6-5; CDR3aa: CASSYGPGSPLHF
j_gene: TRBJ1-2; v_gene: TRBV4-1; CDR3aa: CASSQDSGQGVSGYTF
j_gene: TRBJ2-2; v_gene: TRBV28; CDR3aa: CATFSGTNTGELFF
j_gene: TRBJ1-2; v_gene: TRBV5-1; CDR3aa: CASSLEAASSYGYTF
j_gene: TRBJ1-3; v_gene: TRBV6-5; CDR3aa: CASSYSSGIVGNTIYF
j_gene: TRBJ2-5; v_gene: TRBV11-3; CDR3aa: CASSPRQGQETQYF
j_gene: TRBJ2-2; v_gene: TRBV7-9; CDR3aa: CASSLLGINTGELFF
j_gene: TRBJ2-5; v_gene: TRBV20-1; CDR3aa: CSALDSRTQETQYF
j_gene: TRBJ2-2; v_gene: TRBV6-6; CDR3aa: CASSQDYTGELFF
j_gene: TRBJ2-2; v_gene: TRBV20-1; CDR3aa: CSARLAGARGDAGELFF
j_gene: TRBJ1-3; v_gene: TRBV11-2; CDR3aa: CASSWGASLSPGNTIYF
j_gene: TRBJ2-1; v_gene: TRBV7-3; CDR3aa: CASSTTQGGNEQFF
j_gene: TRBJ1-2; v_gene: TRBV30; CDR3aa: CACSEPGQGFGANYGYTF
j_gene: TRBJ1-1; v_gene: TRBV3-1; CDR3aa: CASSLGQDLGAFF
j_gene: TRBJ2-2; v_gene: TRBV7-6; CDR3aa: CASSLAASGNTGELFF
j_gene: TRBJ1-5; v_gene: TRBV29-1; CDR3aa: CSVEDQGKGQPQHF
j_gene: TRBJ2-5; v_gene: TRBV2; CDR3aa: CASSLTPSGEETQYF
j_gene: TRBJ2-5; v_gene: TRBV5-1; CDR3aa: CASRRSGRSEETQYF
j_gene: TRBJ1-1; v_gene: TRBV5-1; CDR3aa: CASSSPGRLNTEAFF
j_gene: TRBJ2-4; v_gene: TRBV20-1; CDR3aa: CSALGADIQYF
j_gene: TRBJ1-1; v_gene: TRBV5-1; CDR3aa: CASSFGGAQDTEAFF
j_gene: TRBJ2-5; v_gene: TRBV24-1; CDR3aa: CATSDGNSETQYF
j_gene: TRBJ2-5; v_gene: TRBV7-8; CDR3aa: CASSLVSGGIETQYF
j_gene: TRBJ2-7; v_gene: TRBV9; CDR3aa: CASSINLAGEQYF
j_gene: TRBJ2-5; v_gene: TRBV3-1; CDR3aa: CASSQAQVQETQYF
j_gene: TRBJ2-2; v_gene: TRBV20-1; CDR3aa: CSACSGTGIANTGELFF
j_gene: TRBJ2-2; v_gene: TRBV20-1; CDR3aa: CSARDSSRTGELFF
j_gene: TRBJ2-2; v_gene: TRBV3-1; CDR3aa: CASSLRQGYTGELFF
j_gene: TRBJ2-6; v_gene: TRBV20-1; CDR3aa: CSAITGTGANVLTF
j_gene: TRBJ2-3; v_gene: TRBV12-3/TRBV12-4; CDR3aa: CASSPLQADTQYF
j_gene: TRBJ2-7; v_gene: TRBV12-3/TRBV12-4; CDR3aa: CASKTREGYEQYF
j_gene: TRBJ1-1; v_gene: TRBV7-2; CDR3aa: CASRSGGRTEAFF